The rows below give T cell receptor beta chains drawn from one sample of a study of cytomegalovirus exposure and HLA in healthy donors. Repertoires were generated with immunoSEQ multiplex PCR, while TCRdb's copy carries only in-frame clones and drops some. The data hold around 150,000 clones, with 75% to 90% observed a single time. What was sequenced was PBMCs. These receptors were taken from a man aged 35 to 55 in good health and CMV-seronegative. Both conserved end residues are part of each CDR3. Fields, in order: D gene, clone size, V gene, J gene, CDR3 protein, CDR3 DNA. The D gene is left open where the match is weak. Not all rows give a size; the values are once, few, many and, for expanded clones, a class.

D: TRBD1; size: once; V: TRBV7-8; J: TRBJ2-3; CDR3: CASSENRGGTDTQYF; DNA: TGTGCCAGCAGCGAGAACAGGGGGGGCACAGATACGCAGTATTTT
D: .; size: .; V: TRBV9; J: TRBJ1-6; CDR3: CASSVGQNNSPLHF; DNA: TGTGCCAGCAGCGTAGGACAGAATAATTCACCCCTCCACTTT
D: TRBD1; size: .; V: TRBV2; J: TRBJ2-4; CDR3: CASSNRGDIQYF; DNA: TGTGCCAGCTCAAACAGGGGAGACATTCAGTACTTC
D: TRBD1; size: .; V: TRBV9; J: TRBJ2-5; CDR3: CASSRIGTGAQETQYF; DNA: TGTGCCAGCAGCCGAATCGGGACAGGGGCACAAGAGACCCAGTACTTC
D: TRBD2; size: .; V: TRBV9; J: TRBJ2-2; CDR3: CASSFSGLAGVGTGELFF; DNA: TGTGCCAGCAGCTTCTCAGGACTAGCGGGAGTTGGCACCGGGGAGCTGTTTTTT
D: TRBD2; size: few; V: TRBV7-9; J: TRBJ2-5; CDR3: CASAGLQETQYF; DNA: TGTGCCAGCGCGGGACTACAAGAGACCCAGTACTTC
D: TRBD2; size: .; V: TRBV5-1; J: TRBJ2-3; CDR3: CASSVLAVVKDTQYF; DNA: TGCGCCAGCAGCGTCCTAGCGGTCGTGAAAGATACGCAGTATTTT
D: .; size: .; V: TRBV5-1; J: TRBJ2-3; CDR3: CASTSQGSYADTQYF; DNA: TGCGCCAGCACCTCCCAGGGTTCCTACGCAGATACGCAGTATTTT
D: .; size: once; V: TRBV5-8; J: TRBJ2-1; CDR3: CASSLYNEQFF; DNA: TGTGCCAGCAGCCTGTACAATGAGCAGTTCTTC
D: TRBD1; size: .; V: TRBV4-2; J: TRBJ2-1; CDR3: CASSQDWDRGYNEQFF; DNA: TGTGCCAGCAGCCAAGACTGGGACAGGGGATACAATGAGCAGTTCTTC
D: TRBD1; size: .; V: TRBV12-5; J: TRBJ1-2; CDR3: CASGWTGQGHNYGYTF; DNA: TGTGCTAGTGGTTGGACGGGACAGGGACATAACTATGGCTACACCTTC
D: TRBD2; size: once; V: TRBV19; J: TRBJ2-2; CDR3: CASSIYGAGGNTGELFF; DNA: TGTGCCAGTAGTATTTACGGGGCGGGAGGCAACACCGGGGAGCTGTTTTTT
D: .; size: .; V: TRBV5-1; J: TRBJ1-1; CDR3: CASVGGVGNTEAFF; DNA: TGCGCCAGCGTCGGGGGGGTAGGGAACACTGAAGCTTTCTTT
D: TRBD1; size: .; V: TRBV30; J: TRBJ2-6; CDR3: CAWWTGAGANVLTF; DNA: TGTGCCTGGTGGACAGGGGCTGGGGCCAACGTCCTGACTTTC
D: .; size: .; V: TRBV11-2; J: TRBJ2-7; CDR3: CASRGLRGKPYEQYF; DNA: TGTGCCAGCAGAGGCTTGAGGGGGAAGCCCTACGAGCAGTACTTC